Given below is one T cell receptor beta chain in context. The length of the CDR3 is 15 residues. The ends lost 7 bases at V and 5 bases at J; junction bases unmatched: 6. Germline CDR1 reads LNHDA; CDR2 reads SQIVND (reference sequence). These data are taken from a study of T cell changes during pregnancy in multiple sclerosis. The assay was immunoSEQ multiplex PCR, and TCRdb's table has in-frame clones only and misses some. Of about 59,000 clones listed, roughly 94% are singletons. This clonotype was obtained from a female donor with multiple sclerosis, enrolled in a pregnancy study. The chain recombines TRBV19 with TRBJ2-1; TRBD2 matches at 12 bases. The sequencing used CD8+ T cells from peripheral blood mononuclear cells, collected after pregnancy. CDR3 loop: CASTPGLAGNNEQFF. In DNA form, the CDR3 reads TGTGCCAGTACCCCCGGACTAGCGGGAAACAATGAGCAGTTCTTC.